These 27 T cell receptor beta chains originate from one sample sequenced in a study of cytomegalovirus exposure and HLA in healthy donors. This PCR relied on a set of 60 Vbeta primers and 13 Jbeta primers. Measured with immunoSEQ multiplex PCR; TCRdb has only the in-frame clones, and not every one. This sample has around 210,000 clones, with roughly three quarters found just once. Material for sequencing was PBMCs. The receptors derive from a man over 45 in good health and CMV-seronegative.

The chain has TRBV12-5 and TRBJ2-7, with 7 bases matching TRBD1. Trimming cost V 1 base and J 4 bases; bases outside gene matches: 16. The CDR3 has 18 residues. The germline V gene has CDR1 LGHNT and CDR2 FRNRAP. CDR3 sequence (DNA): TGTGCTAGTGGTTTGGCACGTTTGCCCGGGACAGAACTATACGAGCAGTACTTC. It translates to CASGLARLPGTELYEQYF.

CDR3 sequence reads: CASSLGLAATEAFF. In nucleotides, the CDR3 is TGTGCCAGCAGCTTGGGTCTGGCGGCCACTGAAGCTTTCTTT. The chain employs TRBV5-5 and TRBJ1-1; no reliable D call. V dropped 0 bases and J dropped 4 bases, with 10 bases sitting between them. Germline assignment: CDR1 SGHKS and CDR2 YYEKEE (reference sequence). The CDR3 is 14 amino acids.

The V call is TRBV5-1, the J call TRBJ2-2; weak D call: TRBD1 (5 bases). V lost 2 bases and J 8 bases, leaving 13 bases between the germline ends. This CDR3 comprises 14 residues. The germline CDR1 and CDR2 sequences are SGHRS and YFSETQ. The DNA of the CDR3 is TGCGCCAGCAGCTTATCCCAGGGCTTTGGGGAGCTGTTTTTT. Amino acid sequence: CASSLSQGFGELFF.

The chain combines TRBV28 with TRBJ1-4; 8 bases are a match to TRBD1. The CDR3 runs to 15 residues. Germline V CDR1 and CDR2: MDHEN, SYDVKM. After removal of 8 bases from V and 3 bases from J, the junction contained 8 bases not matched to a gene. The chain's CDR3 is CASAQGAGSNEKLFF. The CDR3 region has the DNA TGTGCCAGCGCCCAGGGGGCTGGGTCTAATGAAAAACTGTTTTTT.

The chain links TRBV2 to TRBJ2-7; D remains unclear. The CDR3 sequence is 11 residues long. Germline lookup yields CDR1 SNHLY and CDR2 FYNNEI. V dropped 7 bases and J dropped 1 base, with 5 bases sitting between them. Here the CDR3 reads CASTLSYEQYF. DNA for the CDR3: TGTGCCAGCACCCTTTCCTACGAGCAGTACTTC.

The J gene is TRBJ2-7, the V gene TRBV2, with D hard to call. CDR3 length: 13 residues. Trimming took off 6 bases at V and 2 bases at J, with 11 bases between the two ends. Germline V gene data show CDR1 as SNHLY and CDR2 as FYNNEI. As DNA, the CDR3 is TGTGCCAGCAGCCCCCCACCAGCCTACGAGCAGTACTTC. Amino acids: CASSPPPAYEQYF.

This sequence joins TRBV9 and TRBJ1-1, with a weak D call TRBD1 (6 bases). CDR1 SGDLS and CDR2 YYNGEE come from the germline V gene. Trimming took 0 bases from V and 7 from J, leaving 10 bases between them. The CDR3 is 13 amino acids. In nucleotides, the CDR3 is TGTGCCAGCAGCGTAGACAGGGCCAGTGAAGCTTTCTTT. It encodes CASSVDRASEAFF.

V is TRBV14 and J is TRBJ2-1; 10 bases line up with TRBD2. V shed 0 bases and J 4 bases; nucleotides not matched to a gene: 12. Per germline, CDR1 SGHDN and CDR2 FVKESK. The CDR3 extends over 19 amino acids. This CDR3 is CASSQDLLAGVFGYNEQFF. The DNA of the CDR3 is TGTGCCAGCAGCCAAGATCTGCTAGCGGGAGTCTTCGGGTACAATGAGCAGTTCTTC.

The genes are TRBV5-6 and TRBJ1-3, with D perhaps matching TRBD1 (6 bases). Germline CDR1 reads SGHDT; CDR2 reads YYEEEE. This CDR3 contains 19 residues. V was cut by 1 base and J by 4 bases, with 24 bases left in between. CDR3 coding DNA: TGTGCCAGCAGCTTGAATCGACGAGGGCTGCGGACAGCCGGAAACACCATATATTTT. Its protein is CASSLNRRGLRTAGNTIYF.

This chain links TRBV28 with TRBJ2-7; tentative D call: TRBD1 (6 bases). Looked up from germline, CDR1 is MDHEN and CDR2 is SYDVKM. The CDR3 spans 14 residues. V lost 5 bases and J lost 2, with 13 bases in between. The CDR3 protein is CASSLVTGAYEQYF. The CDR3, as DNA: TGTGCCAGCAGTCTAGTGACAGGCGCCTACGAGCAGTACTTC.

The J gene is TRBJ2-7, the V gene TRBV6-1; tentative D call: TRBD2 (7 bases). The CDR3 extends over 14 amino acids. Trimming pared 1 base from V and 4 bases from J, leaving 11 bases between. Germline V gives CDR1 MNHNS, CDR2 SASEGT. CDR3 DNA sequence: TGTGCCAGCAGTGAAGGGGGGGGCGGATACGAGCAGTACTTC. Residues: CASSEGGGGYEQYF.

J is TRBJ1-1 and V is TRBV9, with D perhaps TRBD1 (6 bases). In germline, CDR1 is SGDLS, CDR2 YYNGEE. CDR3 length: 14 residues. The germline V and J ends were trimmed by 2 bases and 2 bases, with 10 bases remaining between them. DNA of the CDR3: TGTGCCAGCAGCGTCGGACAGTTAAACACTGAAGCTTTCTTT. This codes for CASSVGQLNTEAFF.

Here the CDR3 reads CASRGGPGLNEKLFF. The CDR3 region has the DNA TGTGCCAGCAGGGGGGGGCCCGGGCTTAATGAAAAACTGTTTTTT. V and J are TRBV2 and TRBJ1-4; D is perhaps TRBD1 (6 bases). The germline gives CDR1 SNHLY, CDR2 FYNNEI. V lost 6 bases and J 4 bases, leaving 15 bases between the germline ends. The CDR3 runs 15 residues.

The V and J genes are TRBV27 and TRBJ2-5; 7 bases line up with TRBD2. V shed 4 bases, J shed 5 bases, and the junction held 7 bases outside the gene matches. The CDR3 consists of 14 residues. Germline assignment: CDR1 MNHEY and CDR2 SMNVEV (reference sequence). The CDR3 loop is CASSSKRGGETQYF. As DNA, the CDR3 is TGTGCCAGCAGTTCGAAGCGGGGAGGGGAGACCCAGTACTTC.

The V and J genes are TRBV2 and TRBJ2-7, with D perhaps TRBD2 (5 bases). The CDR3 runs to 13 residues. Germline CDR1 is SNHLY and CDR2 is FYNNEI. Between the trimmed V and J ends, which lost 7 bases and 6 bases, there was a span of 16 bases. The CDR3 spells CASTRDEPPEQYF. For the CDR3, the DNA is TGTGCCAGCACCCGGGATGAACCACCCGAGCAGTACTTC.

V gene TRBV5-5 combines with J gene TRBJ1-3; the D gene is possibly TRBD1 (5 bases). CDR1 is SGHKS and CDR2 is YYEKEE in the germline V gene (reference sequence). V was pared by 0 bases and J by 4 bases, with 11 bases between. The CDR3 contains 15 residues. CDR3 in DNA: TGTGCCAGCAGCTTGGCAGGAGGGGCCGGAAACACCATATATTTT. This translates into CASSLAGGAGNTIYF.

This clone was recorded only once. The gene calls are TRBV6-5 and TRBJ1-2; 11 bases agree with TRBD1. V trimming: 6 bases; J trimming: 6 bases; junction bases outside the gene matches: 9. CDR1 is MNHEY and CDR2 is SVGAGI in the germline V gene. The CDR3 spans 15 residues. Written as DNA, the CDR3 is TGTGCCAGCAGAGCACCGGGACAGGGGGGGAATGGCTACACCTTC. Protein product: CASRAPGQGGNGYTF.

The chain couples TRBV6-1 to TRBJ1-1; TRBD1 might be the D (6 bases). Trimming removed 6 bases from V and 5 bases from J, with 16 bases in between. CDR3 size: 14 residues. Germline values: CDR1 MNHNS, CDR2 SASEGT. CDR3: CASRAGGAGTEAFF. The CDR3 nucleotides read TGTGCCAGCAGGGCCGGGGGGGCAGGAACTGAAGCTTTCTTT.

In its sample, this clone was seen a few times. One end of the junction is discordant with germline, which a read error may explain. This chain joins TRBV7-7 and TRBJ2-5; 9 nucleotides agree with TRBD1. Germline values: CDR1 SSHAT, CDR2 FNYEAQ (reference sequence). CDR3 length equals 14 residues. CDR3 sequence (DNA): TGTGCTAGCAGCTTATCGGGACAGGGAGAGACCCAGTACTTC. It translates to CASSLSGQGETQYF.

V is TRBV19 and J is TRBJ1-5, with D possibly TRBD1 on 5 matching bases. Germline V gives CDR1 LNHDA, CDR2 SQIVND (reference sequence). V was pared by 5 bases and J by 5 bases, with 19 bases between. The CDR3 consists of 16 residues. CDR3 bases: TGTGCCAGTAGTGGGGATATTATGGGGCTCTATCAGCCCCAGCATTTT. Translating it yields CASSGDIMGLYQPQHF.

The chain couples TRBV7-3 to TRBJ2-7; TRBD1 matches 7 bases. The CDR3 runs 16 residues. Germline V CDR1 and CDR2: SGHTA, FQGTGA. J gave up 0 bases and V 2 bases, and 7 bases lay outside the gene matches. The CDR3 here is CASSLGGRGSSYEQYF. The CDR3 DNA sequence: TGTGCCAGCAGCTTAGGAGGCAGGGGGTCCTCCTACGAGCAGTACTTC. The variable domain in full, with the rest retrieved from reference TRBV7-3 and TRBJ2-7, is GAGVSQTPSNKVTEKGKYVELRCDPISGHTALYWYRQSLGQGPEFLIYFQGTGAADDSGLPNDRFFAVRPEGSVSTLKIQRTERGDSAVYLCASSLGGRGSSYEQYFGPGTRLTVT.

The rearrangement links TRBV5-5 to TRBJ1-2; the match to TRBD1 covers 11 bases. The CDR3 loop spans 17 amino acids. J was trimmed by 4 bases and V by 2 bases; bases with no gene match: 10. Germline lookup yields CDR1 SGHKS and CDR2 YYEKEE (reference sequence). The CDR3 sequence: CASSFRDRGVTLYGYTF. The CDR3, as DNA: TGTGCCAGCAGCTTCCGGGACAGGGGGGTAACCCTCTATGGCTACACCTTC.

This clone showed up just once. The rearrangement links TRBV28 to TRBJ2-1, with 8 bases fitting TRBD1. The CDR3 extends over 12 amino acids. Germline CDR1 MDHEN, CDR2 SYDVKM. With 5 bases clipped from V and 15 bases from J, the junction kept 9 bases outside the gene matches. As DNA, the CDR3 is TGTGCCAGCAGTCCCCTCCGGGACAGGACGTTCTTC. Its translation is CASSPLRDRTFF. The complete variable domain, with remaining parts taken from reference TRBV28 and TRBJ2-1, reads DVKVTQSSRYLVKRTGEKVFLECVQDMDHENMFWYRQDPGLGLRLIYFSYDVKMKEKGDIPEGYSVSREKKERFSLILESASTNQTSMYLCASSPLRDRTFFGPGTRLTVL.

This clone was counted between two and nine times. The CDR3 spells CASSRRLAGDNEQFF. The CDR3 nucleotides read TGCGCCAGCAGTCGGAGACTAGCGGGAGACAATGAGCAGTTCTTC. The V and J genes are TRBV5-1 and TRBJ2-1, with TRBD2 matching over 12 bases. The germline gives CDR1 SGHRS, CDR2 YFSETQ. This CDR3 contains 15 residues. Trimming removed 5 bases from V and 5 bases from J; junction bases left unmatched: 5.

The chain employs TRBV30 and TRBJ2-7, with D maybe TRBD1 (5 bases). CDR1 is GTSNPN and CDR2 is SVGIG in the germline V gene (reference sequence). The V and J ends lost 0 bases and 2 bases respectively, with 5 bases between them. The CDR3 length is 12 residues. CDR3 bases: TGTGCCTGGAGTGTAGGGGCCTACGAGCAGTACTTC. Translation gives CAWSVGAYEQYF. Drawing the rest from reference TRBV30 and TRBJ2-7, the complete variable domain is SQTIHQWPATLVQPVGSPLSLECTVEGTSNPNLYWYRQAAGRGLQLLFYSVGIGQISSEVPQNLSASRPQDRQFILSSKKLLLSDSGFYLCAWSVGAYEQYFGPGTRLTVT.

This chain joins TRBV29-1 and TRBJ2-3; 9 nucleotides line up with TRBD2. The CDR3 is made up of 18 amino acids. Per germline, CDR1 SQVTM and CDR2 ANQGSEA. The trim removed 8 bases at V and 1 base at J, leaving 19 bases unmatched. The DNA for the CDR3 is TGCAGCTCGACCTCGCAGGGGCCTAGCGGGATACGCACAGATACGCAGTATTTT. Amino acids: CSSTSQGPSGIRTDTQYF.

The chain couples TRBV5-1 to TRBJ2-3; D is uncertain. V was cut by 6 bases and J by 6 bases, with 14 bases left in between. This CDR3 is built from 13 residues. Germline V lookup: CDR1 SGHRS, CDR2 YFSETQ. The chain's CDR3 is CASTLVLGDTQYF. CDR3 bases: TGCGCCAGCACCCTAGTATTAGGCGATACGCAGTATTTT.